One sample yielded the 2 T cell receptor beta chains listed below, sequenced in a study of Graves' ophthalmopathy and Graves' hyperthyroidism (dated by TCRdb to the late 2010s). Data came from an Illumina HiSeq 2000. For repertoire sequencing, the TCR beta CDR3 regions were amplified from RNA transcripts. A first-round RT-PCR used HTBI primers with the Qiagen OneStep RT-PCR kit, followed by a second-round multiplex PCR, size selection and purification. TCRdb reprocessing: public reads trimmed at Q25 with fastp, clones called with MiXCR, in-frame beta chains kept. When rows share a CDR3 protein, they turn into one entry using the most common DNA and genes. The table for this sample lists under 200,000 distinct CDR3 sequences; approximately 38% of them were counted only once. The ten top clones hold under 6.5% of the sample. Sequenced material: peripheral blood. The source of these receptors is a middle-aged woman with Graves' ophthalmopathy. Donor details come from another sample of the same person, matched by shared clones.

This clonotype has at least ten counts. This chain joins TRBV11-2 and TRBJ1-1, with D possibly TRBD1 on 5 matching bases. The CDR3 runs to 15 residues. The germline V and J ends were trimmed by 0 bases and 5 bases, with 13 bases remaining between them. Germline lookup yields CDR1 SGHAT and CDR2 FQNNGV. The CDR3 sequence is CASSLDGGVGTEAFF. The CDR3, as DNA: TGTGCCAGCAGCTTAGATGGGGGAGTGGGAACTGAAGCTTTCTTT.

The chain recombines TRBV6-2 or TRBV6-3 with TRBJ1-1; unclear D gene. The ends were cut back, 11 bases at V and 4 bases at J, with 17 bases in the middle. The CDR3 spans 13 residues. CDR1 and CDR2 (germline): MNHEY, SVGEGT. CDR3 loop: CAAEPYRGTEAFF. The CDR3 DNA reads TGTGCCGCAGAACCATACCGAGGCACTGAAGCTTTCTTT.